This TCR beta chain appears in the sequencing data of a study of shared clonotypes between healthy human individuals. Between the trimmed V and J ends, which lost 2 bases and 3 bases, there was a span of 13 bases. Germline CDR1 is MDHEN and CDR2 is SYDVKM. The CDR3 runs to 15 residues. Sequenced by immunoSEQ multiplex PCR; TCRdb stores in-frame clones only, minus some. The table records millions of clones, approximately 95% of them present only once. Note on this clone: The same CDR3 arises from other DNA sequences in this sample as well.

The sample taken for sequencing was naive CD4+ T cells from PBMCs. The subset here: CD45RA+ positively selected. The chain is built from TRBV28 and TRBJ1-1, with D maybe TRBD1 (6 bases). The TCR sequence derives from a young man in good health. Some clones in this sample may be carry-over from other donors' samples. Here the CDR3 DNA reads TGTGCCAGCAGTTTACCGGGGGCGGGTGACACTGAAGCTTTCTTT. Protein product: CASSLPGAGDTEAFF.